This TCR beta chain came from a study of T cell changes during pregnancy in multiple sclerosis. Germline lookup yields CDR1 SGHKS and CDR2 YYEKEE (reference sequence). The CDR3 totals 16 residues. V gave up 5 bases and J gave up 5 bases, with 22 bases separating them. Clones were sequenced by immunoSEQ multiplex PCR, and TCRdb holds only the in-frame ones, with some missing. This sample has tens of thousands of clones, with around nine tenths found just once. This receptor was obtained from a female donor with multiple sclerosis, enrolled in a pregnancy study. The sample was peripheral blood, taken in the third trimester of pregnancy. V gene TRBV5-5 combines with J gene TRBJ2-5; possibly TRBD2 for D (6 bases). The CDR3 here is CASRGRFNQRVETQYF. The CDR3 DNA reads TGTGCCAGCAGGGGACGATTTAACCAGCGGGTCGAGACCCAGTACTTC.